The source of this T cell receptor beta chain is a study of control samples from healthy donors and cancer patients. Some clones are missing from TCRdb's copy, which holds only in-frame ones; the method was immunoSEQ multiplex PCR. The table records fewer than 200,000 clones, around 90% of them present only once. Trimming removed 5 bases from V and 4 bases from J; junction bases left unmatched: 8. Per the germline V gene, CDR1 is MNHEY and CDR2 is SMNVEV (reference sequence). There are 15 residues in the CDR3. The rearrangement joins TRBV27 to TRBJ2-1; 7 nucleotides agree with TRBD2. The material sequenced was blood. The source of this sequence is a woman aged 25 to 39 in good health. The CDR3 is CASSLRLAGYNEQFF. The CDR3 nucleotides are TGTGCCAGCAGTCTCCGACTAGCAGGGTACAATGAGCAGTTCTTC.